This TCR beta chain stems from a study of blood T cell repertoires in COVID-19. At the level of the study: PBMCs, B-cell-depleted T cells, or T cells were the source of the cDNA or gDNA that made up the material.

Germline CDR1 reads SNHLY; CDR2 reads FYNNEI. The trim removed 6 bases at V and 6 bases at J, leaving 5 bases unmatched. The CDR3 is 13 amino acids. Authors' analysis steps: Reference gene primer amplification in the assay estimated nucleated cell counts. Repertoires were generated with immunoSEQ multiplex PCR, while TCRdb's copy carries only in-frame clones and drops some. V and J calls and clone size are those listed in that table; D and trimming were worked out from the DNA. The data show roughly 670,000 clones, around 89% seen once. This TCR derives from a woman aged 18-29 years with acute or convalescent COVID-19. The chain couples TRBV2 to TRBJ1-2; 9 positions match TRBD1. The sequenced sample consisted of peripheral blood. CDR3 DNA: TGTGCCAGCAGGGAACAGGGGGCGGATGGCTACACCTTC. The encoded protein is CASREQGADGYTF.